This TCR beta chain emerged from a study of T-cell memory formation after mild COVID-19. Whole-study findings and limits: Pre-infection memory already had some responding clones, implying cross-reactive memory joined.

Employing constant-segment primers, 5'RACE generated TCR alpha and TCR beta cDNA libraries bearing sample barcodes and UMIs. A single record per CDR3 protein comes from TCRdb applying MiXCR to the 5' RACE reads. The sample holds about 340,000 distinct CDR3 sequences, under 25% seen once. With respect to this clonotype: What it binds is not known.

Sequenced material: PBMCs or a T cell subset sorted from them (not recorded which). This TCR came from an adult woman who had mild COVID-19 (a few samples of this study predate the infection). Cell type and time point are not known.

CDR3 DNA: TGTGCCAGCAGCTTTAACGCTCCAGATACGCAGTATTTT. Encoded protein: CASSFNAPDTQYF. The V call is TRBV7-3, the J call TRBJ2-3; D uncertain. The germline V and J ends were trimmed by 3 bases and 4 bases, with 8 bases remaining between them. The germline CDR1 and CDR2 sequences are SGHTA and FQGTGA. The CDR3 consists of 13 residues.